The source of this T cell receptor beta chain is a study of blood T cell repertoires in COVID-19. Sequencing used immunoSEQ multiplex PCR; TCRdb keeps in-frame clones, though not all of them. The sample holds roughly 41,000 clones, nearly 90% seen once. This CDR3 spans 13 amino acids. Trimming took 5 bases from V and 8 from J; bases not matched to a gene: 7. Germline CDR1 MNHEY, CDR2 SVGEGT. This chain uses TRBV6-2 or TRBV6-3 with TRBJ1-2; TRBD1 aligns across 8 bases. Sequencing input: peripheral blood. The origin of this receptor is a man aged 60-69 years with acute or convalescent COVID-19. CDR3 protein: CASSQQGAQGYTF. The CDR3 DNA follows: TGTGCCAGCAGTCAGCAGGGGGCGCAGGGCTACACCTTC.